A selection of T cell receptor beta chains follows, all from one sample in a study of T-cell memory formation after mild COVID-19. One entry per CDR3 protein, called by TCRdb with MiXCR from the 5' RACE reads. Of approximately 150,000 distinct CDR3 sequences listed, about 14% are singletons. Material: PBMCs or a T cell subset sorted from them (not recorded which). Receptors originate from an adult woman who had mild COVID-19 (a few samples of this study predate the infection). Cell type and time point are not known. CDR3s include the opening cysteine and the closing phenylalanine or tryptophan. Each record gives: V gene, D gene, J gene, clone size, CDR3 protein, CDR3 DNA. The D gene is left open where the match is weak. Clone size is given for some rows only: seen once, a few or many times, or a class if the clone is expanded.

TRBV29-1	NA	TRBJ2-2	NA	CSVAQVDTGELFF	TGCAGCGTTGCTCAGGTTGACACCGGGGAGCTGTTTTTT
TRBV12-3/TRBV12-4	NA	TRBJ2-1	NA	CASSLKEQFF	TGTGCCAGCAGTTTAAAGGAGCAGTTCTTC
TRBV12-3/TRBV12-4	TRBD2	TRBJ2-5	few	CASSFSSGEETQYF	TGTGCCAGCAGTTTCTCTAGCGGGGAAGAGACCCAGTACTTC
TRBV5-1	NA	TRBJ2-3	NA	CASTYLSGSTDTQYF	TGCGCCAGTACTTACTTGAGCGGGAGCACAGATACGCAGTATTTT
TRBV7-9	NA	TRBJ2-1	NA	CASSYLLGYEQFF	TGTGCCAGCAGCTACCTCCTGGGGTATGAGCAGTTCTTC
TRBV24-1	TRBD1	TRBJ1-1	NA	CATSGGQLGWTEAFF	TGTGCCACCAGTGGGGGACAGCTCGGTTGGACTGAAGCTTTCTTT
TRBV5-1	NA	TRBJ2-3	NA	CASSSSRATDTQYF	TGCGCCAGCAGCTCCTCACGGGCCACAGATACGCAGTATTTT
TRBV20-1	NA	TRBJ2-1	NA	CSARVIHEQFF	TGCAGTGCTAGAGTTATCCATGAGCAGTTCTTC
TRBV12-3/TRBV12-4	TRBD2	TRBJ2-3	few	CASSTFTAGGTDTQYF	TGTGCCAGCAGTACGTTTACTGCGGGAGGGACAGATACGCAGTATTTT
TRBV5-1	NA	TRBJ2-5	many	CASSLHGQQNIQETQYF	TGCGCCAGCAGCTTACACGGACAGCAAAACATCCAAGAGACCCAGTACTTC
TRBV19	NA	TRBJ1-1	few	CASSIASQGWTEAFF	TGTGCCAGTAGTATAGCTTCGCAGGGTTGGACTGAAGCTTTCTTT
TRBV6-5	NA	TRBJ1-2	NA	CASSGHLAGPDGYTF	TGTGCCAGCAGTGGCCACCTGGCGGGCCCAGACGGCTACACCTTC
TRBV11-2	TRBD2	TRBJ2-1	NA	CASSKQTGTRPGEQFF	TGTGCCAGCAGCAAGCAAACCGGGACTAGGCCGGGGGAGCAGTTCTTC
TRBV24-1	NA	TRBJ2-7	NA	CATSDGLAYEQYF	TGTGCCACCAGTGATGGACTCGCCTACGAGCAGTACTTC
TRBV18	NA	TRBJ2-1	few	CASSPQVIYNEQFF	TGTGCCAGCTCACCACAGGTGATCTACAATGAGCAGTTCTTC
TRBV2	NA	TRBJ2-3	few	CASSEPERAYTDTQYF	TGTGCCAGCAGTGAACCCGAGCGGGCCTACACAGATACGCAGTATTTT
TRBV7-9	NA	TRBJ2-1	NA	CASSPTSLQRYNEQFF	TGTGCCAGCAGCCCAACATCATTACAGCGGTACAATGAGCAGTTCTTC
TRBV6-6	NA	TRBJ1-4	few	CASNQGGNEKLFF	TGTGCCAGCAACCAGGGTGGGAATGAAAAACTGTTTTTT
TRBV12-3/TRBV12-4	TRBD1	TRBJ2-5	many	CASSFSTGGETQYF	TGTGCCAGCAGTTTCTCGACAGGGGGAGAGACCCAGTACTTC
TRBV24-1	NA	TRBJ2-2	few	CATSVRENTGELFF	TGTGCCACCAGTGTCAGGGAAAACACCGGGGAGCTGTTTTTT
TRBV6-6	NA	TRBJ2-5	few	CASSYPGEIYGTQYF	TGTGCCAGCAGTTACCCAGGGGAAATTTACGGGACCCAGTACTTC
TRBV3-1	NA	TRBJ2-3	few	CASSQSRPDTQYF	TGTGCCAGCAGCCAATCCCGCCCGGATACGCAGTATTTT
TRBV7-9	NA	TRBJ2-2	few	CASSRTDITGELFF	TGTGCCAGCAGCCGGACAGACATCACCGGGGAGCTGTTTTTT
TRBV5-4	NA	TRBJ2-7	many	CASSRGLAASYEQYF	TGTGCCAGCAGCCGGGGACTGGCTGCTTCCTACGAGCAGTACTTC
TRBV12-3/TRBV12-4	TRBD2	TRBJ2-1	many	CASRPGTSGHNEQFF	TGTGCCAGCAGGCCTGGGACTAGCGGCCACAATGAGCAGTTCTTC
TRBV7-2	TRBD2	TRBJ2-3	many	CASSLDLAGMGGTDTQYF	TGTGCCAGCAGCTTAGACCTAGCGGGGATGGGGGGCACAGATACGCAGTATTTT
TRBV19	NA	TRBJ2-2	NA	CASSMLGGELFF	TGTGCCAGTAGTATGTTAGGCGGGGAGCTGTTTTTT
TRBV19	NA	TRBJ2-1	NA	CATISPGGPRNEQFF	TGTGCCACCATCTCCCCCGGGGGGCCCCGCAATGAGCAGTTCTTC
TRBV4-3	TRBD2	TRBJ2-3	NA	CASSQDLREGLTDTQYF	TGCGCCAGCAGCCAAGATTTGCGGGAGGGCCTCACAGATACGCAGTATTTT
TRBV13	NA	TRBJ2-1	few	CASSQTIGQCFF	TGTGCCAGCAGCCAGACTATCGGTCAGTGCTTCTTC
TRBV25-1	NA	TRBJ2-1	NA	CASLRPGPGYNEQFF	TGTGCCAGCTTAAGACCGGGACCAGGGTACAATGAGCAGTTCTTC
TRBV29-1	TRBD2	TRBJ2-3	many	CSVVRISGGFSTDTQYF	TGCAGCGTTGTGCGTATTAGCGGGGGATTTAGCACAGATACGCAGTATTTT
TRBV9	TRBD1	TRBJ2-3	few	CASSAGQGARDTQYF	TGTGCCAGCAGCGCCGGACAGGGGGCGAGAGATACGCAGTATTTT
TRBV9	NA	TRBJ1-3	few	CASSSGLSSGNTIYF	TGTGCCAGCAGCTCGGGACTGAGCTCTGGAAACACCATATATTTT
TRBV19	NA	TRBJ2-2	NA	CASSAATANTGELFF	TGTGCCAGTAGCGCTGCGACAGCGAACACCGGGGAGCTGTTTTTT
TRBV9	TRBD1	TRBJ2-7	few	CASSAGGTRYEQYF	TGTGCCAGCAGCGCAGGGGGAACGCGGTACGAGCAGTACTTC
TRBV7-6	NA	TRBJ2-4	NA	CASSPRTGVAKNIQYF	TGTGCCAGCAGCCCCAGGACTGGGGTAGCCAAAAACATTCAGTACTTC
TRBV4-2	TRBD2	TRBJ2-5	few	CASSQMTSGGGETQYF	TGTGCCAGCAGCCAAATGACTAGCGGAGGTGGGGAGACCCAGTACTTC
TRBV2	NA	TRBJ2-7	NA	CASRPRVGGAYEQYF	TGTGCCAGCAGGCCGCGGGTAGGGGGGGCCTACGAGCAGTACTTC
TRBV5-1	NA	TRBJ2-1	few	CASRFTYNEQFF	TGCGCCAGCAGGTTCACATACAATGAGCAGTTCTTC
TRBV4-1	NA	TRBJ1-2	NA	CASSRRDGTYTYGYTF	TGCGCCAGCAGCCGGCGTGACGGGACATACACGTATGGCTACACCTTC
TRBV7-7	TRBD1	TRBJ2-5	few	CASSQGQGGDQETQYF	TGTGCCAGCAGCCAGGGACAGGGGGGAGACCAAGAGACCCAGTACTTC
TRBV6-5	TRBD2	TRBJ2-2	few	CASSYTGTRGAGELFF	TGTGCCAGCAGTTACACCGGGACTAGAGGTGCCGGGGAGCTGTTTTTT
TRBV5-1	NA	TRBJ2-1	NA	CASSLLVAASYNEQFF	TGCGCCAGCAGCTTGCTAGTAGCGGCCTCCTACAATGAGCAGTTCTTC
TRBV20-1	TRBD1	TRBJ1-2	NA	CSARDTAGTALSHYGYTF	TGCAGTGCTAGAGATACAGCGGGGACAGCTCTTTCCCATTATGGCTACACCTTC
TRBV4-3	NA	TRBJ2-1	few	CASSQIRVGLYNEQFF	TGCGCCAGCAGCCAAATCCGAGTGGGGCTTTACAATGAGCAGTTCTTC
TRBV7-9	NA	TRBJ1-6	few	CASSLDVRVRSPLHF	TGTGCCAGCAGCTTAGACGTCCGGGTGCGATCACCCCTCCACTTT
TRBV12-3/TRBV12-4	TRBD2	TRBJ2-1	few	CASSPGLATNEQFF	TGTGCCAGCAGCCCGGGACTAGCAACCAATGAGCAGTTCTTC
TRBV12-5	NA	TRBJ2-2	few	CASGLGDTNTGELFF	TGTGCTAGTGGGTTAGGGGACACGAACACCGGGGAGCTGTTTTTT
TRBV6-2/TRBV6-3	NA	TRBJ2-1	NA	CASRAPGRDYNEQFF	TGTGCCAGCAGAGCTCCGGGACGGGATTACAATGAGCAGTTCTTC
TRBV25-1	TRBD1	TRBJ2-5	NA	CASRDTLFTGGQETQYF	TGTGCCAGCAGGGACACGTTATTTACAGGGGGCCAAGAGACCCAGTACTTC
TRBV7-9	TRBD1	TRBJ2-7	NA	CASSPPFRDRGNEQYF	TGTGCCAGCAGCCCACCCTTCCGGGACAGGGGTAACGAGCAGTACTTC
TRBV18	NA	TRBJ2-3	many	CASSPAVRTDTQYF	TGTGCCAGCTCACCGGCTGTTCGCACAGATACGCAGTATTTT
TRBV15	NA	TRBJ2-7	few	CATSSRGDEQYF	TGTGCCACCAGCAGTCGGGGTGACGAGCAGTACTTC
TRBV4-1	TRBD2	TRBJ2-7	few	CASSSRGGSGGSYEQYF	TGCGCCAGCAGTTCCCGGGGGGGGAGCGGGGGCTCCTACGAGCAGTACTTC
TRBV7-2	NA	TRBJ2-1	many	CASSLDKLVEQFF	TGTGCCAGCAGCTTAGACAAATTAGTCGAGCAGTTCTTC
TRBV7-9	NA	TRBJ2-5	NA	CASRPPPGRPNQETQYF	TGTGCCAGCAGGCCCCCGCCGGGACGGCCTAACCAAGAGACCCAGTACTTC
TRBV24-1	NA	TRBJ1-2	NA	CATSDFDQSGYTF	TGTGCCACCAGTGATTTCGATCAAAGTGGCTACACCTTC